The clone carrying this T cell receptor (beta chain) was observed a few times. What it binds is not known. This entry belongs to a study of cytomegalovirus exposure and HLA in healthy donors. Primers included in the PCR were 60 Vbeta and 13 Jbeta primers. Some clones are missing from TCRdb's copy, which holds only in-frame ones; the method was immunoSEQ multiplex PCR. The repertoire holds roughly 100,000 clones, with approximately 83% as singletons. General study points: The classifier reportedly diagnosed cytomegalovirus status with high sensitivity and specificity. A prior analysis recorded that most TCR beta V segments were productive about 90% or about 30% of the time. In a later analysis, compared with equally common non-associated chains, HLA-associated beta chains were more expanded.

The TCR originated in a man aged 18 to 30 in good health and CMV-seronegative. Sequencing was done on a sample of PBMCs.

Here the CDR3 reads CASSFGGGTQNIQYF. The CDR3 region has the DNA TGTGCCAGCAGCTTTGGAGGGGGCACCCAAAACATTCAGTACTTC. This chain uses TRBV7-2 with TRBJ2-4, with a tentative D call TRBD1 (7 bases). Trimming cost V 3 bases and J 5 bases, with 14 bases left between them. Germline CDR1 and CDR2: SGHTA and FQGNSA. The CDR3 covers 15 residues.